Below are 18 T cell receptor beta chains sequenced from a single sample in a study of cytomegalovirus exposure and HLA in healthy donors. Both 60 Vbeta primers and 13 Jbeta primers went into the PCR. Clones were read by immunoSEQ multiplex PCR, and TCRdb kept only the in-frame ones, dropping some. The table includes 130,000 or so clones, just under 80% detected once. Material: PBMCs. The receptors were sampled from a woman under 30 in good health and CMV-seronegative.

This clone turned up a few times. The chain employs TRBV7-2 and TRBJ2-1; 11 bases fit TRBD2. Germline CDR1 and CDR2: SGHTA and FQGNSA. J lost 13 bases, V lost 5 bases, and 4 bases had no gene match. The length of the CDR3 is 12 residues. CDR3 sequence: CASSTSGRPQFF. The CDR3 DNA sequence: TGTGCCAGCAGCACTAGCGGGAGACCCCAGTTCTTC.

The gene calls are TRBV5-6 and TRBJ2-1; 7 nucleotides align to TRBD2. CDR1 and CDR2 (germline): SGHDT, YYEEEE. V was pared by 9 bases and J by 5 bases, with 11 bases of the junction left unmatched. The CDR3 runs 14 residues. The DNA for the CDR3 is TGTGCCACCGCTAGCGGACGAACGGACAATGAGCAGTTCTTC. Encoded protein: CATASGRTDNEQFF.

The chain has TRBV14 and TRBJ1-5, with D possibly matching TRBD1 (5 bases). The CDR3 sequence is 15 residues long. V was trimmed by 1 base and J by 0 bases, leaving 7 bases between them. Germline CDR1 SGHDN, CDR2 FVKESK. As DNA, the CDR3 is TGTGCCAGCAGCCAAGGCGGGACTAGCAATCAGCCCCAGCATTTT. As protein: CASSQGGTSNQPQHF.

This chain links TRBV4-1 with TRBJ1-1; 9 positions agree with TRBD1. J gave up 5 bases and V 10 bases, and 14 bases lay outside the gene matches. The CDR3 totals 15 residues. Germline V gene lookup returns CDR1 MGHRA and CDR2 YSYEKL. CDR3 nucleotides: TGCGCCACCTCGACAGGACAGGGGTTTAGGACTGAAGCTTTCTTT. Residues: CATSTGQGFRTEAFF.

This chain joins TRBV15 and TRBJ2-7, with D possibly being TRBD2 (7 bases). V was pared by 9 bases and J by 7 bases, with 22 bases between. This CDR3 comprises 14 residues. CDR1 and CDR2 (germline): LNHNV, YYDKDF (reference sequence). The DNA of the CDR3 is TGTGCCACTGGGGAGGGCCCACAACAGGGTGAGCAGTACTTC. Translated: CATGEGPQQGEQYF.

The gene calls are TRBV18 and TRBJ1-5, with D possibly matching TRBD1 (5 bases). Trimming took 0 bases from V and 6 from J, leaving 12 bases between them. The CDR3 runs 15 residues. Germline CDR1 reads KGHSH; CDR2 reads LQKENI. CDR3 amino acids: CASSPPGGTSQPQHF. The CDR3 DNA reads TGTGCCAGCTCACCACCGGGAGGGACGAGTCAGCCCCAGCATTTT.

The gene calls are TRBV29-1 and TRBJ2-7, with 10 nucleotides matching TRBD2. V gave up 7 bases and J gave up 2 bases; unmatched junction bases: 2. The CDR3 is made up of 12 amino acids. CDR1 and CDR2 from the germline V gene are SQVTM and ANQGSEA. The CDR3 reads CSGTSGTYEQYF. CDR3 bases: TGCAGCGGGACTAGCGGAACCTACGAGCAGTACTTC.

This clone was counted between two and nine times. This chain connects TRBV5-1 to TRBJ1-3; D is unclear. The CDR3 runs to 12 residues. In germline, CDR1 is SGHRS, CDR2 YFSETQ. V lost 0 bases and J 9 bases, leaving 7 bases between the germline ends. CDR3 in amino acids: CASSLAGGTIYF. The CDR3 coding sequence is TGCGCCAGCAGCTTGGCGGGAGGCACCATATATTTT.

The rearrangement links TRBV5-1 to TRBJ2-1, with 7 bases identical to TRBD1. The germline gives CDR1 SGHRS, CDR2 YFSETQ. V dropped 4 bases and J dropped 8; count of bases not matched to a gene: 9. This CDR3 is built from 14 residues. CDR3 sequence (DNA): TGCGCCAGCAGCACCGGGACAGTTAACTATGAGCAGTTCTTC. Translating it yields CASSTGTVNYEQFF.

In its sample, this clone was seen once. This chain connects TRBV10-3 to TRBJ1-2; D ambiguous. The CDR3 is 14 residues long. Between the trimmed V and J ends, which lost 2 bases and 4 bases, there was a span of 11 bases. Germline values: CDR1 ENHRY, CDR2 SYGVKD. The CDR3 here is CAISERQVTYGYTF. CDR3 nucleotides: TGTGCCATCAGTGAGCGCCAGGTAACCTATGGCTACACCTTC.

The chain links TRBV5-4 to TRBJ1-2; 7 bases are a match to TRBD1. CDR1 and CDR2 from the germline V gene are SGHNT and YYREEE (reference sequence). The junction had 4 bases not matched to a gene; V was cut back by 1 base and J by 4 bases. The CDR3 loop spans 14 amino acids. CDR3 in amino acids: CASSLQDRPYGYTF. The CDR3 DNA is TGTGCCAGCAGCTTGCAGGACAGGCCCTATGGCTACACCTTC.

The V gene is TRBV10-3, the J gene TRBJ1-2, with no clear D. CDR1 ENHRY and CDR2 SYGVKD come from the germline V gene. This CDR3 has 10 residues. V lost 10 bases and J 7 bases, leaving 10 bases between the germline ends. The CDR3 region is CATALSGYTF. Here the CDR3 DNA reads TGTGCCACCGCCCTATCTGGCTACACCTTC.

The V and J genes are TRBV5-1 and TRBJ2-2; no firm D call. The CDR3 extends over 13 amino acids. The germline CDR1 and CDR2 sequences are SGHRS and YFSETQ. Trimming removed 1 base from V and 3 bases from J, with 4 bases in between. The CDR3 sequence: CASSLRDTGELFF. CDR3 DNA sequence: TGCGCCAGCAGCTTGCGAGACACCGGGGAGCTGTTTTTT. Full variable domain (rest looked up from reference TRBV5-1 and TRBJ2-2): KAGVTQTPRYLIKTRGQQVTLSCSPISGHRSVSWYQQTPGQGLQFLFEYFSETQRNKGNFPGRFSGRQFSNSRSEMNVSTLELGDSALYLCASSLRDTGELFFGEGSRLTVL.

The chain employs TRBV27 and TRBJ1-4; D is undetermined. The germline gives CDR1 MNHEY, CDR2 SMNVEV (reference sequence). The CDR3 consists of 13 residues. The V end was cut by 5 bases, the J end by 8 bases, with 12 bases between. The CDR3 DNA follows: TGTGCCAGCAGTCCCGGCAGAGGGGAAAAACTGTTTTTT. Its protein product is CASSPGRGEKLFF.

This chain uses TRBV6-4 with TRBJ2-1; D perhaps matches TRBD2 (5 bases). The CDR3 runs to 13 residues. Per germline, CDR1 MRHNA and CDR2 SNTAGT. V lost 5 bases to trimming and J lost 7 bases, with 12 bases between them. CDR3 sequence: CASSQVARNEQFF. CDR3 DNA: TGTGCCAGCAGTCAAGTAGCGAGGAATGAGCAGTTCTTC.

The rearrangement links TRBV2 to TRBJ2-1; D possibly corresponds to TRBD1 (5 bases). Germline CDR1 reads SNHLY; CDR2 reads FYNNEI. The CDR3 runs to 15 residues. Trimming removed 3 bases from V and 8 bases from J, with 17 bases in between. The chain's CDR3 is CASSDMGPSGDEQFF. The CDR3 DNA reads TGTGCCAGCAGTGACATGGGGCCCTCGGGCGATGAGCAGTTCTTC.

J is TRBJ1-4 and V is TRBV6-6; 8 nucleotides agree with TRBD1. Germline V gene sequence: CDR1 MNHNY, CDR2 SVGAGI (reference sequence). The J segment lost 5 bases and the V segment lost 4 bases, leaving 3 bases of the junction unmatched. This CDR3 contains 14 residues. The DNA of the CDR3 is TGTGCCAGCAGTTGGGGGACAGGCAATGAAAAACTGTTTTTT. Residues: CASSWGTGNEKLFF.

This chain connects TRBV5-1 to TRBJ1-2, with D possibly TRBD1 on 6 matching bases. V lost 2 bases to trimming and J lost 0 bases, with 14 bases between them. The CDR3 is made up of 16 amino acids. Germline lookup yields CDR1 SGHRS and CDR2 YFSETQ. The CDR3 nucleotides are TGCGCCAGCAGCTTAGGGGGTGGTCTAGCTAACTATGGCTACACCTTC. Translated, it gives CASSLGGGLANYGYTF. Full variable domain (rest looked up from reference TRBV5-1 and TRBJ1-2): KAGVTQTPRYLIKTRGQQVTLSCSPISGHRSVSWYQQTPGQGLQFLFEYFSETQRNKGNFPGRFSGRQFSNSRSEMNVSTLELGDSALYLCASSLGGGLANYGYTFGSGTRLTVV.